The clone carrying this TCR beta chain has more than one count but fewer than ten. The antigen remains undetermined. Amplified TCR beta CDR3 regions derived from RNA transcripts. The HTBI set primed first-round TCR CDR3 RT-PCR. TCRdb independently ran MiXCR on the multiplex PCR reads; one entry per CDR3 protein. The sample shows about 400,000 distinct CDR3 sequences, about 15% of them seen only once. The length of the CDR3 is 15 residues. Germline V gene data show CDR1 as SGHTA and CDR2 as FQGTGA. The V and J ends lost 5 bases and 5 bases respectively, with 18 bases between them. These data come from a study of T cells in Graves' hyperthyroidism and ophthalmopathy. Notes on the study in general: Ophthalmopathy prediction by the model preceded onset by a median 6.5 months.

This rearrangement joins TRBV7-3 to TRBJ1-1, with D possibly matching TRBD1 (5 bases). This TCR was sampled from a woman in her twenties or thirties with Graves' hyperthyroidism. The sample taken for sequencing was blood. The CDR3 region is CASSKHGTLRTEAFF. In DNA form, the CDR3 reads TGTGCCAGCAGCAAACATGGGACGTTGAGGACTGAAGCTTTCTTT.